What follows are 24 T cell receptor beta chains derived from one specimen sequenced in a study of blood T cell repertoires in COVID-19. Measured with immunoSEQ multiplex PCR; TCRdb has only the in-frame clones, and not every one. Here the sample spans more than 300,000 clones, about 90% being singletons. Sequencing used peripheral blood. Every receptor here comes from a woman in her 30s with COVID-19, enrolled during active disease.

The V and J genes are TRBV19 and TRBJ2-3; maybe TRBD2 (7 bases). In germline, CDR1 is LNHDA, CDR2 SQIVND (reference sequence). The CDR3 loop spans 15 amino acids. Trimming took off 6 bases at V and 1 base at J, with 14 bases between the two ends. The CDR3 nucleotides are TGTGCCAGTAGCCCCGGGGGGCCCGGCACAGATACGCAGTATTTT. It translates to CASSPGGPGTDTQYF.

The chain couples TRBV11-2 to TRBJ2-3; 9 bases are shared with TRBD2. Germline V gives CDR1 SGHAT, CDR2 FQNNGV. V was pared by 0 bases and J by 5 bases, with 6 bases of the junction left unmatched. This CDR3 spans 16 amino acids. The CDR3 nucleotides are TGTGCCAGCAGCTTAGATGGCGGGGGGGCCGGAGATACGCAGTATTTT. It translates to CASSLDGGGAGDTQYF.

The chain couples TRBV2 to TRBJ1-1, with D unresolved. The CDR3 totals 12 residues. Germline V CDR1 and CDR2: SNHLY, FYNNEI. Between the trimmed V and J ends, which lost 7 bases and 2 bases, there was a span of 8 bases. CDR3: CASILGNTEAFF. The CDR3, as DNA: TGTGCCAGCATACTAGGAAACACTGAAGCTTTCTTT.

The chain joins TRBV6-5 to TRBJ1-4; D ambiguous. CDR1 is MNHEY and CDR2 is SVGAGI in the germline V gene. The CDR3 has 15 amino acids. Trimming removed 4 bases from V and 0 bases from J, with 9 bases in between. The CDR3 DNA follows: TGTGCCAGCAGTTCCTCATATGCAACTAATGAAAAACTGTTTTTT. This gives the protein CASSSSYATNEKLFF.

The rearrangement joins TRBV6-8 to TRBJ2-1; the match to TRBD2 covers 8 bases. This CDR3 is 21 amino acids long. J gave up 2 bases and V 0 bases, and 18 bases lay outside the gene matches. CDR1 is MNHGY, CDR2 SAAAGT, per germline. The CDR3 is CASSYSSKGAGEGSPYNEQFF. The CDR3 DNA follows: TGTGCCAGCAGTTACTCGAGTAAGGGAGCGGGGGAGGGTTCGCCCTACAATGAGCAGTTCTTC.

A note on this clone: Other DNA sequences within the sample encode an identical CDR3. The rearrangement joins TRBV12-3 or TRBV12-4 to TRBJ1-1; D gene uncertain. V lost 5 bases and J 0 bases, leaving 7 bases between the germline ends. The CDR3 totals 13 residues. CDR3 amino acids: CASSPTVNTEAFF. Here the CDR3 DNA reads TGTGCCAGCAGTCCAACAGTGAACACTGAAGCTTTCTTT.

This chain links TRBV5-5 with TRBJ1-1; perhaps TRBD1 as D (6 bases). This CDR3 comprises 14 residues. V was pared by 2 bases and J by 0 bases, with 8 bases between. Germline CDR1 SGHKS, CDR2 YYEKEE (reference sequence). As DNA, the CDR3 is TGTGCCAGCAGCTTAACAGGGATGAACACTGAAGCTTTCTTT. It yields the protein CASSLTGMNTEAFF.

The chain uses TRBV4-2 and TRBJ2-1; D gene ambiguous. Germline assignment: CDR1 LGHNA and CDR2 YNFKEQ. The CDR3 sequence is 14 residues long. Trimming removed 3 bases from V and 1 base from J, with 7 bases in between. The CDR3 nucleotides read TGTGCCAGCAGCCACCCTCAGTCCTACAATGAGCAGTTCTTC. Translation: CASSHPQSYNEQFF.

The rearrangement links TRBV6-5 to TRBJ1-6; 8 bases are shared with TRBD1. The CDR3 length is 14 residues. V dropped 6 bases and J dropped 6; count of bases not matched to a gene: 4. Germline V gene sequence: CDR1 MNHEY, CDR2 SVGAGI. CDR3 nucleotide sequence: TGTGCCAGCAGAAGGGACAGGCCTAATTCACCCCTCCACTTT. It translates to CASRRDRPNSPLHF.

The V call is TRBV2, the J call TRBJ1-5, with unresolved D. V was clipped by 1 base and J by 3 bases, with 4 bases between them. The CDR3 runs to 13 residues. Germline-derived CDR1 and CDR2 are SNHLY and FYNNEI. In DNA form, the CDR3 reads TGTGCCAGCAGTGAAGACAACAATCAGCCCCAGCATTTT. The encoded protein is CASSEDNNQPQHF.

V and J are TRBV27 and TRBJ2-3; unclear D gene. The germline V and J ends were trimmed by 6 bases and 6 bases, with 7 bases remaining between them. The CDR3 sequence is 11 residues long. CDR1 and CDR2 (germline): MNHEY, SMNVEV (reference sequence). CDR3 DNA sequence: TGTGCCAGCAGAGAGGAGGATACGCAGTATTTT. The encoded protein is CASREEDTQYF.

In DNA, the CDR3 is TGTGCCAGCAGCCCAGCCGGGGAAAAAAAGGGCTACACCTTC. Encoded protein: CASSPAGEKKGYTF. The chain uses TRBV7-2 and TRBJ1-2; D remains unclear. Trimming shortened V by 5 bases and J by 8 bases, and 18 bases separated the two germline ends. The length of the CDR3 is 14 residues. Germline V gene sequence: CDR1 SGHTA, CDR2 FQGNSA.

CDR3 DNA sequence: TGTGCCAGTAGTACGTCAGGGTGGAGCAAGGATGGCTACACCTTC. It is translated as CASSTSGWSKDGYTF. The rearrangement links TRBV19 to TRBJ1-2; D might be TRBD1 (5 bases). Germline V gene lookup returns CDR1 LNHDA and CDR2 SQIVND (reference sequence). The CDR3 extends over 15 amino acids. V was cut by 4 bases and J by 6 bases, with 18 bases left in between. Complete variable domain (other parts from reference TRBV19 and TRBJ1-2): DGGITQSPKYLFRKEGQNVTLSCEQNLNHDAMYWYRQDPGQGLRLIYYSQIVNDFQKGDIAEGYSVSREKKESFPLTVTSAQKNPTAFYLCASSTSGWSKDGYTFGSGTRLTVV.

This clone appeared once. V usage is TRBV7-9 and J usage is TRBJ1-2, with D tentatively TRBD1 (5 bases). There are 17 residues in the CDR3. Germline CDR1 SEHNR, CDR2 FQNEAQ (reference sequence). Trimming pared 1 base from V and 5 bases from J, leaving 20 bases between. CDR3 nucleotides: TGTGCCAGCAGCTTAGGCGACTCGGGGACTGTTTTTTATGGCTACACCTTC. This sequence encodes CASSLGDSGTVFYGYTF.

V usage is TRBV10-3 and J usage is TRBJ1-1; 8 positions agree with TRBD1. The germline gives CDR1 ENHRY, CDR2 SYGVKD. J lost 0 bases, V lost 6 bases, and 3 bases had no gene match. The CDR3 runs 14 residues. CDR3: CAIRGTGLNTEAFF. For the CDR3, the DNA is TGTGCCATCAGGGGGACAGGCCTGAACACTGAAGCTTTCTTT.

This clone was found a few times. The genes are TRBV6-2 or TRBV6-3 and TRBJ2-7; TRBD1 matches 8 bases. J gave up 5 bases and V 4 bases, and 10 bases lay outside the gene matches. The germline V gene has CDR1 MNHEY and CDR2 SVGEGT. This CDR3 comprises 15 residues. The CDR3 is CASSLFGTGTHEQYF. The CDR3 region has the DNA TGTGCCAGCAGTTTGTTCGGGACAGGTACTCACGAGCAGTACTTC.

This clone occurred once. J is TRBJ1-5 and V is TRBV4-3; a weak D match, TRBD1 (5 bases). From germline, CDR1 is LGHNA and CDR2 YSLEER. Trimming took 1 base from V and 0 from J, leaving 13 bases between them. This CDR3 region has 17 residues. The CDR3 here is CASSQGRGEVSNQPQHF. DNA of the CDR3: TGCGCCAGCAGCCAAGGACGGGGGGAGGTTAGCAATCAGCCCCAGCATTTT.

The chain has TRBV27 and TRBJ2-5; 7 bases map to TRBD1. Trimming removed 5 bases from V and 2 bases from J; junction bases left unmatched: 5. The CDR3 runs 14 residues. Germline V CDR1 and CDR2: MNHEY, SMNVEV (reference sequence). CDR3 sequence: CASSRDRVQETQYF. CDR3 nucleotides: TGTGCCAGCAGTAGAGACAGGGTACAAGAGACCCAGTACTTC.

This chain connects TRBV27 to TRBJ2-1, with a weak D call TRBD2 (6 bases). The V and J ends lost 3 bases and 4 bases respectively, with 13 bases between them. Germline CDR1 reads MNHEY; CDR2 reads SMNVEV (reference sequence). The CDR3 has 15 residues. CDR3 region: CASSFYSGSYNEQFF. The CDR3 coding sequence is TGTGCCAGCAGTTTTTACAGCGGGTCATACAATGAGCAGTTCTTC.

CDR3 protein: CASGRQAEPGSPLHF. CDR3 nucleotides: TGTGCCAGCGGACGACAGGCTGAACCGGGGTCACCCCTCCACTTT. The rearrangement joins TRBV6-5 to TRBJ1-6, with a tentative D call TRBD1 (6 bases). The CDR3 runs 15 residues. Per the germline V gene, CDR1 is MNHEY and CDR2 is SVGAGI. Trimming removed 8 bases from V and 10 bases from J, with 21 bases in between.

The CDR3 region has the DNA TGTGCCAGCTCACCACCCCCGGGACAGGGGGTTCGCGAGCAGTACTTC. This encodes CASSPPPGQGVREQYF. The gene calls are TRBV18 and TRBJ2-7; 11 positions agree with TRBD1. The V and J ends lost 0 bases and 6 bases, in that order; junction bases with no gene match: 7. This CDR3 spans 16 amino acids. CDR1 is KGHSH, CDR2 LQKENI, per germline.

This clone was counted only a few times. The chain uses TRBV7-2 and TRBJ1-4; possibly TRBD1 for D (6 bases). V lost 0 bases and J 1 base, leaving 12 bases between the germline ends. This CDR3 spans 17 amino acids. In germline, CDR1 is SGHTA, CDR2 FQGNSA. The CDR3 here is CASSLAYRVVTNEKLFF. The CDR3 coding sequence is TGTGCCAGCAGCTTAGCGTACAGGGTTGTAACTAATGAAAAACTGTTTTTT.

In this sample, this clone turned up a few times. The V and J genes are TRBV7-2 and TRBJ2-7; TRBD2 might be the D (6 bases). The CDR3 is 13 amino acids. The germline V gene encodes CDR1 SGHTA and CDR2 FQGNSA. Trimming took 1 base from V and 7 from J, leaving 11 bases between them. The CDR3 sequence is CASSLERLGEQYF. In DNA, the CDR3 is TGTGCCAGCAGCTTAGAAAGACTAGGAGAGCAGTACTTC.

This chain links TRBV19 with TRBJ1-4; tentative D call: TRBD1 (6 bases). The germline V gene has CDR1 LNHDA and CDR2 SQIVND (reference sequence). V was trimmed by 4 bases and J by 7 bases, leaving 16 bases between them. This CDR3 region has 15 residues. As DNA, the CDR3 is TGTGCCAGTAGTAACCAGGCAGGGGTGGGTGAAAAACTGTTTTTT. Residues: CASSNQAGVGEKLFF.